This TCR beta chain was obtained from a study of patients and donors after allogeneic stem cell transplantation. TCRdb processed the RT-PCR reads anew with MiXCR; each CDR3 protein has one entry. The table shows 200,000 to 250,000 distinct CDR3 sequences, with approximately 14% occurring only once. The origin of this receptor is a human donor who was either an allogeneic HSCT recipient or a stem cell or donor lymphocyte infusion donor (not recorded which). It is not recorded whose cells these are; they may come from a transplant donor. Sequenced material: blood, either unsorted or a sorted T cell fraction (not recorded which).

CDR3 DNA sequence: TGTGCCTGGAGTGAGCCGGGACAGTATGGCTACACCTTC. Translation: CAWSEPGQYGYTF. The chain links TRBV30 to TRBJ1-2, with TRBD1 matching over 7 bases. CDR3 length equals 13 residues. The junction had 4 bases not matched to a gene; V was cut back by 1 base and J by 5 bases. Germline CDR1 is GTSNPN and CDR2 is SVGIG (reference sequence).